This TCR beta chain derives from a study of blood T cell repertoires in COVID-19. The overall study: Acute-phase and convalescent COVID-19 samples originated in the United States, Italy and Spain. T cells, B-cell-depleted T cells, or PBMCs provided the cDNA or gDNA that served as material.

Per germline, CDR1 SGHTA and CDR2 FQGTGA. V was shortened by 1 base and J by 5 bases, with 11 bases between the two germline ends. The CDR3 is made up of 14 amino acids. Under the authors' procedure: Amplification of reference gene primers provided the estimated nucleated cell counts. Measured with immunoSEQ multiplex PCR; TCRdb has only the in-frame clones, and not every one. D and trimming were read from the DNA, whereas the V and J calls and clone size are those reported in that table. Of around 95,000 clones in the sample, roughly 85% were seen once. Material for sequencing was peripheral blood. The clonotype was recovered from a woman in her 70s with acute or convalescent COVID-19. The J gene is TRBJ1-1, the V gene TRBV7-3; D call uncertain. CDR3 bases: TGTGCCAGCAGCTTAAACGCAGGAGGGACTGAAGCTTTCTTT. The encoded protein is CASSLNAGGTEAFF.